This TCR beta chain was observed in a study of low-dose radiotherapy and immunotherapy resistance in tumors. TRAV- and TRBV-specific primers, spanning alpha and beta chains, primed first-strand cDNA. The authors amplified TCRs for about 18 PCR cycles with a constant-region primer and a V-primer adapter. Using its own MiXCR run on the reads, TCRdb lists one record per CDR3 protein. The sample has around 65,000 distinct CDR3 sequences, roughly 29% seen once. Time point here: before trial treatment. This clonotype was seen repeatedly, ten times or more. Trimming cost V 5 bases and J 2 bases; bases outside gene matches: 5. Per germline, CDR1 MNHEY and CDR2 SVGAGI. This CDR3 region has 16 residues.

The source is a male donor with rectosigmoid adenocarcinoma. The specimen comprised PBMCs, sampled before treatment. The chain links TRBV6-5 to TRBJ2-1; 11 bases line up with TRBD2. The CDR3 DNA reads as TGTGCCAGCAGTCTTAGCGGGGGGGTAACCTACAATGAGCAGTTCTTC. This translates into CASSLSGGVTYNEQFF.